What follows are 23 T cell receptor beta chains derived from one specimen sequenced in a study of blood T cell repertoires in COVID-19. Assay used: immunoSEQ multiplex PCR; TCRdb lists only in-frame clones, some missing. The profile shows fewer than 100,000 clones, 82% of them singletons. Sequencing was performed on peripheral blood. These receptors were taken from a human donor in a cohort sampled during active COVID-19.

V is TRBV4-2 and J is TRBJ2-2, with D possibly TRBD1 on 5 matching bases. CDR3 size: 14 residues. Trimming cost V 1 base and J 6 bases, with 9 bases left between them. Per the germline V gene, CDR1 is LGHNA and CDR2 is YNFKEQ. The CDR3 sequence: CASSQGGQAGELFF. The DNA for the CDR3 is TGTGCCAGCAGCCAAGGGGGCCAGGCCGGGGAGCTGTTTTTT.

This rearrangement joins TRBV10-2 to TRBJ2-3, with D perhaps matching TRBD2 (6 bases). The CDR3 extends over 15 amino acids. CDR1 is WSHSY and CDR2 is SAAADI in the germline V gene. Trimming took 3 bases from V and 6 from J, leaving 16 bases between them. CDR3 nucleotide sequence: TGCGCCAGCAGTGATTCGCGGGGTAATGAGGATACGCAGTATTTT. Residues: CASSDSRGNEDTQYF.

This chain links TRBV5-1 with TRBJ2-2; TRBD1 might be the D (5 bases). V was pared by 7 bases and J by 0 bases, with 13 bases between. Germline V gene sequence: CDR1 SGHRS, CDR2 YFSETQ. This CDR3 spans 15 amino acids. The CDR3: CASPPKTANTGELFF. The CDR3, as DNA: TGCGCCAGCCCCCCCAAGACAGCGAACACCGGGGAGCTGTTTTTT.

The CDR3 region has the DNA TGTGCCAGCAGCCGATATTATGGGAGCGGGGGGGCCGATGAGCAGTTCTTC. Residues: CASSRYYGSGGADEQFF. V is TRBV4-2 and J is TRBJ2-1, with 10 positions matching TRBD2. Unmatched junction bases numbered 14, after V lost 4 bases and J lost 8 bases. This CDR3 spans 17 amino acids. The V gene's germline CDR1 is LGHNA and CDR2 YNFKEQ.

The chain combines TRBV18 with TRBJ2-2; 7 bases line up with TRBD1. This CDR3 region has 15 residues. Trimming cost V 3 bases and J 6 bases; bases outside gene matches: 7. Germline loops: CDR1 KGHSH, CDR2 LQKENI. CDR3: CASSPTGTGAGELFF. CDR3 DNA sequence: TGTGCCAGCTCACCCACCGGCACAGGGGCCGGGGAGCTGTTTTTT.

The CDR3 DNA reads as TGCAGCGGTCACGACAGGGGGACTGAAGCTTTCTTT. It translates to CSGHDRGTEAFF. The gene calls are TRBV29-1 and TRBJ1-1; TRBD1 matches at 9 bases. Per germline, CDR1 SQVTM and CDR2 ANQGSEA. CDR3 length equals 12 residues. V gave up 7 bases and J gave up 5 bases; unmatched junction bases: 5. The whole variable domain, filled in from reference TRBV29-1 and TRBJ1-1, reads SAVISQKPSRDICQRGTSLTIQCQVDSQVTMMFWYRQQPGQSLTLIATANQGSEATYESGFVIDKFPISRPNLTFSTLTVSNMSPEDSSIYLCSGHDRGTEAFFGQGTRLTVV.

The DNA for the CDR3 is TGTGCCAGCCATCTGGACAGGACTAACTATGGCTACACCTTC. It translates to CASHLDRTNYGYTF. This chain connects TRBV19 to TRBJ1-2; 7 bases agree with TRBD1. Looked up from germline, CDR1 is LNHDA and CDR2 is SQIVND (reference sequence). V shed 9 bases and J 0 bases; nucleotides not matched to a gene: 7. The CDR3 loop spans 14 amino acids.

The chain combines TRBV5-1 with TRBJ1-2, with D tentatively TRBD1 (5 bases). The germline V gene has CDR1 SGHRS and CDR2 YFSETQ. The CDR3 loop spans 14 amino acids. V lost 1 base, J lost 4 bases, and 11 bases lay in between. The CDR3 here is CASSLTPGVYGYTF. For the CDR3, the DNA is TGCGCCAGCAGCTTGACCCCGGGGGTCTATGGCTACACCTTC.

CDR3: CASSTRGNTDTQYF. The CDR3 coding sequence is TGTGCCAGCAGCACGCGGGGGAACACAGATACGCAGTATTTT. The rearrangement uses TRBV7-3 and TRBJ2-3; 7 nucleotides align to TRBD2. This CDR3 is 14 amino acids long. V trimming: 5 bases; J trimming: 2 bases; junction bases outside the gene matches: 4. The germline V gene has CDR1 SGHTA and CDR2 FQGTGA.

The rearrangement links TRBV12-5 to TRBJ2-7; D call uncertain. This CDR3 is built from 11 residues. CDR1 and CDR2 (germline): LGHNT, FRNRAP. V lost 5 bases and J lost 4, with 6 bases in between. The CDR3 protein is CASGLQYEQYF. As DNA, the CDR3 is TGTGCTAGTGGTCTGCAGTACGAGCAGTACTTC.

V and J are TRBV6-5 and TRBJ2-1; 7 bases are shared with TRBD1. Germline V lookup: CDR1 MNHEY, CDR2 SVGAGI. This CDR3 contains 15 residues. V lost 5 bases, J lost 1 base, and 5 bases stayed unmatched. The CDR3 sequence: CASSRQGRSYNEQFF. CDR3 nucleotides: TGTGCCAGCAGTAGACAGGGTCGTTCCTACAATGAGCAGTTCTTC.

This clone was observed a handful of times. This chain uses TRBV10-3 with TRBJ1-1; D is uncertain. Germline CDR1 reads ENHRY; CDR2 reads SYGVKD. Trimming took 9 bases from V and 3 from J, leaving 14 bases between them. This CDR3 comprises 13 residues. The CDR3 bases are TGTGCCATTGCCTCCCGGGAGGACACTGAAGCTTTCTTT. It codes for CAIASREDTEAFF.

The chain employs TRBV29-1 and TRBJ2-3, with 9 bases lining up with TRBD1. V trimming: 6 bases; J trimming: 3 bases; junction bases outside the gene matches: 10. CDR1 and CDR2 from the germline V gene are SQVTM and ANQGSEA. The CDR3 loop spans 15 amino acids. The CDR3 protein is CSVSTGGQYTDTQYF. DNA for the CDR3: TGCAGCGTGTCTACAGGGGGCCAGTATACAGATACGCAGTATTTT.

The count of this clone is one. This chain connects TRBV6-5 to TRBJ1-4, with 8 bases fitting TRBD1. This CDR3 is built from 13 residues. The V and J ends lost 11 bases and 5 bases, in that order; junction bases with no gene match: 7. CDR1 and CDR2 (germline): MNHEY, SVGAGI. This CDR3 reads CAGGGQANEKLFF. Written as DNA, the CDR3 is TGTGCCGGGGGGGGACAGGCAAATGAAAAACTGTTTTTT.

A single count supports this clone. This rearrangement joins TRBV18 to TRBJ1-4; 9 bases map to TRBD1. V lost 5 bases to trimming and J lost 7 bases; unmatched junction nucleotides: 5. CDR1 KGHSH and CDR2 LQKENI come from the germline V gene. This CDR3 is built from 14 residues. The CDR3 DNA reads TGTGCCAGCTCATCCGGGACAGGGTCTGAAAAACTGTTTTTT. Its protein is CASSSGTGSEKLFF.

The sample holds a few counts of this clone. The rearrangement joins TRBV7-2 to TRBJ2-5; 10 bases match TRBD2. This CDR3 is 16 amino acids long. The junction had 13 bases not matched to a gene; V was cut back by 5 bases and J by 7 bases. Looked up from germline, CDR1 is SGHTA and CDR2 is FQGNSA. The CDR3 loop reads CASSPARLAGVGTQYF. The DNA of the CDR3 is TGTGCCAGCAGCCCCGCCCGGCTAGCGGGGGTTGGGACCCAGTACTTC. Filled out from reference TRBV7-2 and TRBJ2-5, the complete variable domain reads GAGVSQSPSNKVTEKGKDVELRCDPISGHTALYWYRQSLGQGLEFLIYFQGNSAPDKSGLPSDRFSAERTGGSVSTLTIQRTQQEDSAVYLCASSPARLAGVGTQYFGPGTRLLVL.

V usage is TRBV5-1 and J usage is TRBJ2-2; D may be TRBD1 (6 bases). The ends were cut back, 4 bases at V and 5 bases at J, with 12 bases in the middle. CDR1 and CDR2 from the germline V gene are SGHRS and YFSETQ. The CDR3 loop spans 14 amino acids. The CDR3 DNA is TGCGCCAGCAGCGGGCCCAGGGGAACCGGGGAGCTGTTTTTT. Translation: CASSGPRGTGELFF.

The chain couples TRBV27 to TRBJ2-7; TRBD2 aligns across 8 bases. The CDR3 consists of 15 residues. Germline trimming cut 0 bases from V and 5 bases from J; bases unmatched to any gene: 6. Germline V gene lookup returns CDR1 MNHEY and CDR2 SMNVEV (reference sequence). The CDR3 spells CASSLSFGGADEQYF. The CDR3 DNA reads TGTGCCAGCAGTTTATCGTTCGGGGGGGCCGACGAGCAGTACTTC.

V gene TRBV2 combines with J gene TRBJ1-2, with TRBD1 identical over 10 bases. The CDR3 length is 15 residues. Looked up from germline, CDR1 is SNHLY and CDR2 is FYNNEI. After removal of 6 bases from V and 8 bases from J, the junction contained 12 bases not matched to a gene. In nucleotides, the CDR3 is TGTGCCAGCAGGTTAGGGACAGGGGCTCGCTTGGGCTACACCTTC. It yields the protein CASRLGTGARLGYTF. The complete variable domain, with remaining parts taken from reference TRBV2 and TRBJ1-2, reads EPEVTQTPSHQVTQMGQEVILRCVPISNHLYFYWYRQILGQKVEFLVSFYNNEISEKSEIFDDQFSVERPDGSNFTLKIRSTKLEDSAMYFCASRLGTGARLGYTFGSGTRLTVV.

The chain combines TRBV7-8 with TRBJ2-1; the D gene is possibly TRBD2 (6 bases). The V gene's germline CDR1 is SGHVS and CDR2 FQNEAQ. The CDR3 sequence is 15 residues long. V lost 4 bases and J lost 9, with 19 bases in between. DNA for the CDR3: TGTGCCAGCAGCTCGACTAGGGAGAGGAGGGCTGAGCAGTTCTTC. Its protein is CASSSTRERRAEQFF.

As concerns this clone: This sample also contains other DNA sequences that code for the same CDR3. The J gene is TRBJ2-1, the V gene TRBV11-2; 7 bases are a match to TRBD1. This CDR3 spans 14 amino acids. Trimming took 1 base from V and 9 from J; bases not matched to a gene: 6. CDR1 and CDR2 (germline): SGHAT, FQNNGV. The CDR3 protein is CASSLGDRAGEQFF. For the CDR3, the DNA is TGTGCCAGCAGCTTAGGAGACAGGGCGGGTGAGCAGTTCTTC.

The chain combines TRBV11-2 with TRBJ1-2; possible D gene TRBD1, 6 bases. The CDR3 is 13 residues long. CDR1 is SGHAT and CDR2 is FQNNGV in the germline V gene. The germline V and J ends were trimmed by 5 bases and 4 bases, with 11 bases remaining between them. CDR3 protein: CASSAGDAYGYTF. The CDR3 bases are TGTGCCAGCAGCGCAGGGGATGCCTATGGCTACACCTTC.

The chain couples TRBV3-1 (or the pseudogene TRBV3-2) to TRBJ2-3, with TRBD2 matching over 11 bases. The CDR3 covers 16 residues. Germline CDR1 reads LGHDT; CDR2 reads YNNKEL (reference sequence). V lost 2 bases and J lost 3; bases outside the gene matches: 4. In DNA, the CDR3 is TGTGCCAGCAGCCAATTAGCGGGGGGGCCAACAGATACGCAGTATTTT. It specifies CASSQLAGGPTDTQYF.